The T cell receptor (beta chain) described here comes from a study of CD8+CD57+ T cells in acquired aplastic anemia. The wider study: The DNA of sorted CD4+ and CD8+ cells averaged roughly 3.2 ug.

CDR3 length: 14 amino acids. The germline V gene encodes CDR1 ENHRY and CDR2 SYGVKD. V lost 3 bases, J lost 3 bases, and 12 bases lay in between. In patients chosen for sequencing, flow cytometry had shown CD8+CD57+ cell expansion. As a group, the patients uniformly had severe acquired aplastic anemia. At the time of blood sampling, patients had not yet received any therapy. Researchers used genomic DNA as the template to profile TCR beta VDJ and CDR3. TCRdb re-called the reads through MiXCR, storing one row per CDR3 protein. The profile shows 200,000 to 300,000 distinct CDR3 sequences, approximately 45% of them singletons.

Material: sorted CD4+, CD8+, or CD8+CD57+ T cells (not recorded which) from PBMCs. This chain connects TRBV10-3 to TRBJ2-7; D might be TRBD1 or TRBD2, each matching 5 bases. The TCR sequence derives from a human donor with aplastic anemia. The CDR3 reads CAISEGTELYEQYF. The CDR3 bases are TGTGCCATCAGTGAAGGGACGGAACTCTACGAGCAGTACTTC.